These 29 T cell receptor beta chains originate from one sample sequenced in a study of blood T cell repertoires in COVID-19. Profiling relied on immunoSEQ multiplex PCR, and the TCRdb table lists in-frame clones only, not all of them. The sample lists just over 250,000 clones; 75% to 95% were seen once. Sequencing was carried out using peripheral blood. The receptor set was obtained from a person aged 18 to 29 with COVID-19, enrolled during active disease.

This rearrangement joins TRBV3-1 (or the pseudogene TRBV3-2) to TRBJ2-7; D not certain. Germline CDR1 LGHDT, CDR2 YNNKEL (reference sequence). The V end was cut by 2 bases, the J end by 7 bases, with 12 bases between. The CDR3 runs to 13 residues. The DNA for the CDR3 is TGTGCCAGCAGCCAAATTCCGTTCGGGGAGCAGTACTTC. Protein sequence: CASSQIPFGEQYF.

The J gene is TRBJ2-3, the V gene TRBV6-2 or TRBV6-3, with TRBD2 matching 8 bases. Germline V gives CDR1 MNHEY, CDR2 SVGEGT. This CDR3 region has 14 residues. Trimming at V came to 5 bases and at J to 2 bases, leaving 3 bases not matched to a gene. CDR3 protein: CASSTGLVTDTQYF. DNA for the CDR3: TGTGCCAGCAGTACGGGACTAGTCACAGATACGCAGTATTTT.

This chain joins TRBV7-2 and TRBJ2-1; 8 nucleotides agree with TRBD2. The CDR3 totals 13 residues. Germline assignment: CDR1 SGHTA and CDR2 FQGNSA. Trimming took 3 bases from V and 8 from J; bases not matched to a gene: 3. CDR3 bases: TGTGCCAGCAGCTTGTTGACTAGCGATGAGCAGTTCTTC. This encodes CASSLLTSDEQFF.

The sample holds a few counts of this clone. This rearrangement joins TRBV19 to TRBJ2-2, with 9 bases identical to TRBD2. This CDR3 is 17 amino acids long. Germline CDR1 reads LNHDA; CDR2 reads SQIVND (reference sequence). J lost 4 bases, V lost 1 base, and 7 bases had no gene match. The CDR3 coding sequence is TGTGCCAGTAGTATAGTGGGGCTAGCGGGATTCACCGGGGAGCTGTTTTTT. It specifies CASSIVGLAGFTGELFF.

In its sample, this clone was seen once. The V call is TRBV5-1, the J call TRBJ1-5; tentative D call: TRBD1 (6 bases). Trimming cost V 2 bases and J 6 bases, with 9 bases left between them. The germline CDR1 and CDR2 sequences are SGHRS and YFSETQ. The CDR3 loop spans 13 amino acids. The CDR3 protein is CASSLGTTQPQHF. In nucleotides, the CDR3 is TGCGCCAGCAGCTTAGGGACAACTCAGCCCCAGCATTTT. The whole variable domain, filled in from reference TRBV5-1 and TRBJ1-5, reads KAGVTQTPRYLIKTRGQQVTLSCSPISGHRSVSWYQQTPGQGLQFLFEYFSETQRNKGNFPGRFSGRQFSNSRSEMNVSTLELGDSALYLCASSLGTTQPQHFGDGTRLSIL.

This clone was seen a single time. This sequence joins TRBV3-1 (or the pseudogene TRBV3-2) and TRBJ2-1; TRBD2 matches 7 bases. The CDR3 runs 19 residues. The germline V gene has CDR1 LGHDT and CDR2 YNNKEL (reference sequence). V shed 0 bases and J 3 bases; nucleotides not matched to a gene: 14. The CDR3: CASSQDFVFAGDIYNEQFF. The DNA of the CDR3 is TGTGCCAGCAGCCAAGATTTTGTCTTTGCGGGAGATATCTACAATGAGCAGTTCTTC.

V is TRBV5-6 and J is TRBJ1-1; maybe TRBD1 (6 bases). CDR3 size: 15 residues. CDR1 SGHDT and CDR2 YYEEEE come from the germline V gene. Trimming stripped 3 bases from V and 1 base from J, with 13 bases between. CDR3 nucleotides: TGTGCCAGCAGCTCGTTGGACAGAACGAACACTGAAGCTTTCTTT. This sequence encodes CASSSLDRTNTEAFF. Supplemented by reference TRBV5-6 and TRBJ1-1, the full variable domain reads DAGVTQSPTHLIKTRGQQVTLRCSPKSGHDTVSWYQQALGQGPQFIFQYYEEEERQRGNFPDRFSGHQFPNYSSELNVNALLLGDSALYLCASSSLDRTNTEAFFGQGTRLTVV.

CDR3 in DNA: TGTGCCAGCAGTTATCTTCGAGAGTCACCCCTCCACTTT. Residues: CASSYLRESPLHF. The chain uses TRBV6-5 and TRBJ1-6; D ambiguous. Trimming took off 3 bases at V and 10 bases at J, with 10 bases between the two ends. CDR3 length: 13 residues. The germline gives CDR1 MNHEY, CDR2 SVGAGI.

The chain employs TRBV6-6 and TRBJ2-5, with 7 bases identical to TRBD2. J lost 3 bases, V lost 6 bases, and 4 bases had no gene match. CDR1 is MNHNY, CDR2 SVGAGI, per germline (reference sequence). The CDR3 has 13 residues. The CDR3 DNA reads as TGTGCCAGCAGATGGGACTATAAAGAGACCCAGTACTTC. As protein: CASRWDYKETQYF.

V is TRBV9 and J is TRBJ2-2; maybe TRBD1 (5 bases). The germline CDR1 and CDR2 sequences are SGDLS and YYNGEE. This CDR3 is built from 13 residues. The V end was cut by 4 bases, the J end by 5 bases, with 9 bases between. The CDR3 DNA is TGTGCCAGCAGCCCCAGGGTAACCGGGGAGCTGTTTTTT. Translating gives CASSPRVTGELFF.

V gene TRBV6-2 or TRBV6-3 combines with J gene TRBJ2-5, with D possibly being TRBD1 (6 bases). The V end lost 4 bases, the J end lost 5 bases, and 17 bases lay between the germline ends. Looked up from germline, CDR1 is MNHEY and CDR2 is SVGEGT. The CDR3 consists of 15 residues. CDR3 sequence (DNA): TGTGCCAGCAGTTCAGGGGATAGATTTTTTGAGACCCAGTACTTC. Its protein product is CASSSGDRFFETQYF.

The chain carries TRBV5-1 and TRBJ2-1, with TRBD2 identical over 7 bases. Germline trimming cut 1 base from V and 6 bases from J; bases unmatched to any gene: 10. CDR1 and CDR2 (germline): SGHRS, YFSETQ. This CDR3 has 16 amino acids. The CDR3 DNA sequence: TGCGCCAGCAGCTTGTCCCTTGCGGGAGAGCGCAATGAGCAGTTCTTC. Residues: CASSLSLAGERNEQFF.

The V gene is TRBV6-5, the J gene TRBJ1-5; 10 positions match TRBD1. Unmatched junction bases numbered 6, after V lost 4 bases and J lost 6 bases. In germline, CDR1 is MNHEY, CDR2 SVGAGI. The CDR3 runs to 15 residues. CDR3 loop: CASSSTGGPGQPQHF. Written as DNA, the CDR3 is TGTGCCAGCAGTTCGACAGGGGGCCCTGGTCAGCCCCAGCATTTT.

The rearrangement uses TRBV30 and TRBJ1-3; D gene ambiguous. The V end lost 2 bases, the J end lost 3 bases, and 11 bases lay between the germline ends. The germline V gene has CDR1 GTSNPN and CDR2 SVGIG (reference sequence). CDR3 length equals 14 residues. The CDR3 nucleotides are TGTGCCTGGAGTAAATCGGGTAATGGAAACACCATATATTTT. Encoded protein: CAWSKSGNGNTIYF.

The rearrangement links TRBV27 to TRBJ2-2, with no clear D. The germline CDR1 and CDR2 sequences are MNHEY and SMNVEV (reference sequence). Deletions cut 6 bases from V and 5 bases from J, with 16 bases between. This CDR3 comprises 15 residues. Written as DNA, the CDR3 is TGTGCCAGCAGGAGGAGCCTTCTGGCGACCGGGGAGCTGTTTTTT. It encodes CASRRSLLATGELFF.

This chain uses TRBV2 with TRBJ2-7; D not resolved. The CDR3 runs 15 residues. The ends were cut back, 8 bases at V and 1 base at J, with 18 bases in the middle. CDR1 is SNHLY and CDR2 is FYNNEI in the germline V gene. CDR3 nucleotide sequence: TGTGCCAGCTTGGCCGGTGAGGCACCATCCTACGAGCAGTACTTC. This translates into CASLAGEAPSYEQYF.

The V and J genes are TRBV7-8 and TRBJ2-7; D is uncertain. CDR1 SGHVS and CDR2 FQNEAQ come from the germline V gene. V gave up 0 bases and J gave up 9 bases, with 15 bases separating them. The CDR3 runs 14 residues. CDR3 residues: CASSLALTGGGQYF. As DNA, the CDR3 is TGTGCCAGCAGCTTAGCGCTAACCGGCGGTGGGCAGTACTTC. Looking up the rest from reference TRBV7-8 and TRBJ2-7 gives the full variable domain: GAGVSQSPRYKVAKRGQDVALRCDPISGHVSLFWYQQALGQGPEFLTYFQNEAQLDKSGLPSDRFFAERPEGSVSTLKIQRTQQEDSAVYLCASSLALTGGGQYFGPGTRLTVT.

This chain joins TRBV12-3 or TRBV12-4 and TRBJ2-2, with D hard to call. The CDR3 has 13 residues. V dropped 6 bases and J dropped 5 bases, with 10 bases sitting between them. This CDR3 reads CASRLGSTGELFF. The DNA for the CDR3 is TGTGCCAGCAGGCTCGGGTCGACCGGGGAGCTGTTTTTT.

The chain carries TRBV29-1 and TRBJ2-7; TRBD1 might be the D (6 bases). CDR3 size: 14 residues. Germline V gene lookup returns CDR1 SQVTM and CDR2 ANQGSEA. V was pared by 4 bases and J by 0 bases, with 13 bases between. In nucleotides, the CDR3 is TGCAGCGTTGGTAGCGTCAGGGGCTCCTACGAGCAGTACTTC. It codes for CSVGSVRGSYEQYF.

The chain joins TRBV5-5 to TRBJ2-1; possible D gene TRBD1, 6 bases. This CDR3 is 17 amino acids long. Trimming removed 0 bases from V and 3 bases from J, with 16 bases in between. CDR1 is SGHKS and CDR2 is YYEKEE in the germline V gene (reference sequence). CDR3 protein: CASSLDRAQTLYNEQFF. The CDR3 region has the DNA TGTGCCAGCAGCTTGGACAGGGCCCAAACACTCTACAATGAGCAGTTCTTC.

The chain recombines TRBV5-8 with TRBJ2-5; D remains ambiguous. V gave up 0 bases and J gave up 9 bases, with 15 bases separating them. The germline V gene encodes CDR1 SGHTS and CDR2 YDEGEE. The CDR3 loop spans 14 amino acids. The CDR3 reads CASSLGAAVRAQYF. As DNA, the CDR3 is TGTGCCAGCAGCTTGGGGGCTGCCGTACGTGCCCAGTACTTC.

This rearrangement joins TRBV7-2 to TRBJ2-1; 7 bases map to TRBD2. The junction had 16 bases not matched to a gene; V was cut back by 5 bases and J by 9 bases. Looked up from germline, CDR1 is SGHTA and CDR2 is FQGNSA. The CDR3 contains 16 residues. The CDR3 DNA reads TGTGCCAGCAGCCAGACCCTACCACTGGCGGGGGTTGAGCAGTTCTTC. Its protein product is CASSQTLPLAGVEQFF.

This clone was counted a few times. The chain links TRBV19 to TRBJ1-5; no firm D call. This CDR3 region has 18 residues. The V gene's germline CDR1 is LNHDA and CDR2 SQIVND (reference sequence). V was trimmed by 7 bases and J by 0 bases, leaving 22 bases between them. The CDR3: CASTPIETSMDSNQPQHF. CDR3 DNA: TGTGCCAGTACCCCGATCGAGACTAGTATGGATAGCAATCAGCCCCAGCATTTT.

The CDR3 DNA sequence: TGTGCCAGCAGTCTAGAACTAGGGGCCAAAAACATTCAGTACTTC. Protein sequence: CASSLELGAKNIQYF. V and J are TRBV6-5 and TRBJ2-4; TRBD2 is a possible D gene (5 bases). Germline assignment: CDR1 MNHEY and CDR2 SVGAGI. V shed 5 bases and J shed 1 base, with 12 bases lying between them. CDR3 length: 15 residues.

V usage is TRBV7-2 and J usage is TRBJ2-7; D perhaps matches TRBD1 (8 bases). The CDR3 is 15 amino acids. V shed 5 bases and J shed 5 bases, with 19 bases lying between them. Germline values: CDR1 SGHTA, CDR2 FQGNSA. The CDR3 DNA follows: TGTGCCAGCAGCCCGTGGACAGGGAGGGTCGACGAGCAGTACTTC. Its protein is CASSPWTGRVDEQYF.

This clone was seen just once. V gene TRBV18 combines with J gene TRBJ2-1; 8 bases line up with TRBD2. V lost 4 bases to trimming and J lost 6 bases; unmatched junction nucleotides: 14. CDR3 length equals 17 residues. Per the germline V gene, CDR1 is KGHSH and CDR2 is LQKENI. The CDR3 protein is CASSRTLGAGEGNEQFF. CDR3 in DNA: TGTGCCAGCTCACGAACACTGGGAGCGGGAGAGGGCAATGAGCAGTTCTTC.

V and J are TRBV5-4 and TRBJ1-1; maybe TRBD1 (5 bases). The CDR3 has 14 residues. Germline V gene data show CDR1 as SGHNT and CDR2 as YYREEE (reference sequence). Trimming removed 3 bases at V and 5 bases at J, with 14 bases between. The chain's CDR3 is CASSSPREETEAFF. CDR3 nucleotide sequence: TGTGCCAGCAGCTCCCCCAGGGAGGAGACTGAAGCTTTCTTT.

The rearrangement joins TRBV29-1 to TRBJ1-1; D gene ambiguous. The germline V and J ends were trimmed by 7 bases and 4 bases, with 16 bases remaining between them. CDR3 length: 13 amino acids. Germline loops: CDR1 SQVTM, CDR2 ANQGSEA. CDR3 DNA sequence: TGCAGCGCCCTGGGTCTCGAGGGCACTGAAGCTTTCTTT. This codes for CSALGLEGTEAFF.

The chain uses TRBV7-3 and TRBJ2-7, with 9 positions matching TRBD2. The CDR3 is 13 residues long. V was pared by 2 bases and J by 7 bases, with 3 bases of the junction left unmatched. The germline V gene encodes CDR1 SGHTA and CDR2 FQGTGA. The CDR3 bases are TGTGCCAGCAGCTTAGCGGGAGGGAGGGAGCAGTACTTC. Translating it yields CASSLAGGREQYF. The variable domain in full, with the rest retrieved from reference TRBV7-3 and TRBJ2-7, is GAGVSQTPSNKVTEKGKYVELRCDPISGHTALYWYRQSLGQGPEFLIYFQGTGAADDSGLPNDRFFAVRPEGSVSTLKIQRTERGDSAVYLCASSLAGGREQYFGPGTRLTVT.